The 15 T cell receptor beta chains below come from one sample, sequenced in a study of T cell changes during pregnancy in multiple sclerosis. The method was immunoSEQ multiplex PCR; TCRdb's version includes in-frame clones alone and lacks a portion of them. The repertoire holds around 56,000 clones, with roughly nine tenths as singletons. The specimen was CD4+ T cells from peripheral blood mononuclear cells, collected in the first trimester of pregnancy. The source is a female donor with multiple sclerosis, enrolled in a pregnancy study.

The rearrangement links TRBV7-2 to TRBJ2-1; TRBD1 matches at 8 bases. CDR3 size: 12 residues. With V trimmed by 5 bases and J by 7 bases, 1 base remained unmatched. Germline V gene lookup returns CDR1 SGHTA and CDR2 FQGNSA. The CDR3, as DNA: TGTGCCAGCAGCCGGACAGGGAATGAGCAGTTCTTC. Translated, it gives CASSRTGNEQFF.

J is TRBJ2-2 and V is TRBV6-1; 8 bases line up with TRBD2. The junction had 9 bases not matched to a gene; V was cut back by 4 bases and J by 5 bases. The CDR3 consists of 16 residues. Germline V gives CDR1 MNHNS, CDR2 SASEGT. The CDR3 here is CASSALAGGRTGELFF. Here the CDR3 DNA reads TGTGCCAGCAGTGCCCTTGCGGGGGGACGTACCGGGGAGCTGTTTTTT.

The chain couples TRBV30 to TRBJ2-3; 10 bases match TRBD1. In germline, CDR1 is GTSNPN, CDR2 SVGIG (reference sequence). After removal of 2 bases from V and 4 bases from J, the junction contained 6 bases not matched to a gene. CDR3 length: 15 residues. The CDR3 loop is CAWSRDRGTSDTQYF. Written as DNA, the CDR3 is TGTGCCTGGAGTCGGGACAGGGGAACTTCAGATACGCAGTATTTT. The full variable domain, completed using reference TRBV30 and TRBJ2-3, is SQTIHQWPATLVQPVGSPLSLECTVEGTSNPNLYWYRQAAGRGLQLLFYSVGIGQISSEVPQNLSASRPQDRQFILSSKKLLLSDSGFYLCAWSRDRGTSDTQYFGPGTRLTVL.

The chain links TRBV2 to TRBJ2-5, with a possible D match to TRBD2 (5 bases). The germline V gene encodes CDR1 SNHLY and CDR2 FYNNEI. The CDR3 has 15 amino acids. V was trimmed by 6 bases and J by 2 bases, leaving 16 bases between them. CDR3 region: CASRMYRGPQETQYF. The CDR3 DNA reads TGTGCCAGCAGGATGTATCGAGGGCCTCAAGAGACCCAGTACTTC.

The chain joins TRBV7-2 to TRBJ2-5; 16 positions match TRBD2. V gave up 5 bases and J gave up 5 bases; unmatched junction bases: 5. The CDR3 covers 16 residues. Per the germline V gene, CDR1 is SGHTA and CDR2 is FQGNSA. CDR3: CASSKGLAGGRETQYF. CDR3 nucleotides: TGTGCCAGCAGCAAGGGACTAGCGGGGGGGCGGGAGACCCAGTACTTC.

V gene TRBV18 combines with J gene TRBJ1-5, with a tentative D call TRBD1 (5 bases). The CDR3 loop spans 15 amino acids. Trimming pared 2 bases from V and 7 bases from J, leaving 15 bases between. Germline lookup yields CDR1 KGHSH and CDR2 LQKENI. CDR3 sequence (DNA): TGTGCCAGCTCACCAGCTTCTAGGGGAGGACAGCCCCAGCATTTT. Amino acid sequence: CASSPASRGGQPQHF.

The V gene is TRBV6-5, the J gene TRBJ1-2, with a possible D match to TRBD1 (5 bases). Germline V CDR1 and CDR2: MNHEY, SVGAGI. This CDR3 is built from 16 residues. The V end lost 2 bases, the J end lost 4 bases, and 17 bases lay between the germline ends. CDR3 DNA: TGTGCCAGCAGTTACGACGGCGGGGGACTTGTCTATGGCTACACCTTC. Residues: CASSYDGGGLVYGYTF.

V is TRBV7-2 and J is TRBJ1-1; D is possibly TRBD1 (5 bases). V lost 5 bases and J lost 4, with 20 bases in between. This CDR3 spans 16 amino acids. CDR1 is SGHTA and CDR2 is FQGNSA in the germline V gene. The DNA for the CDR3 is TGTGCCAGCAGCCCCTCGGGGGGGGGTGTGGGCACTGAAGCTTTCTTT. Its translation: CASSPSGGGVGTEAFF.

The V gene is TRBV6-6, the J gene TRBJ2-3, with a possible D match to TRBD2 (6 bases). This CDR3 spans 12 amino acids. V dropped 8 bases and J dropped 11 bases, with 17 bases sitting between them. The germline gives CDR1 MNHNY, CDR2 SVGAGI (reference sequence). The CDR3 DNA follows: TGTGCCAGCTCCTCCGGGGCGGGGTGGCAGTATTTT. Translating gives CASSSGAGWQYF.

The chain combines TRBV18 with TRBJ1-2; tentative D call: TRBD1 (6 bases). The CDR3 sequence is 14 residues long. V was pared by 3 bases and J by 4 bases, with 12 bases between. CDR1 KGHSH and CDR2 LQKENI come from the germline V gene. The CDR3 reads CASSPEDRPYGYTF. CDR3 in DNA: TGTGCCAGCTCACCCGAAGACAGGCCCTATGGCTACACCTTC.

This clone appeared once. The genes are TRBV6-6 and TRBJ1-6, with a weak D call TRBD1 (5 bases). Trimming removed 5 bases from V and 10 bases from J, with 18 bases in between. The CDR3 covers 15 residues. Germline values: CDR1 MNHNY, CDR2 SVGAGI (reference sequence). The CDR3 bases are TGTGCCAGCAGTAGGGGTGGGGGGTTTGGATCACCCCTCCACTTT. Translation: CASSRGGGFGSPLHF.

The chain recombines TRBV19 with TRBJ2-3; the match to TRBD1 covers 9 bases. The V and J ends lost 7 bases and 2 bases, in that order; junction bases with no gene match: 4. This CDR3 region has 14 residues. CDR1 LNHDA and CDR2 SQIVND come from the germline V gene (reference sequence). CDR3 in amino acids: CASTRDRATDTQYF. The CDR3, as DNA: TGTGCCAGTACACGGGACAGGGCCACAGATACGCAGTATTTT.

This chain uses TRBV6-5 with TRBJ1-5, with TRBD1 matching 9 bases. V was clipped by 5 bases and J by 2 bases; unmatched bases: 1. The CDR3 contains 14 residues. Germline V gives CDR1 MNHEY, CDR2 SVGAGI. The DNA of the CDR3 is TGTGCCAGCAGTGGGGACAGGGGCAATCAGCCCCAGCATTTT. Encoded protein: CASSGDRGNQPQHF.

The rearrangement links TRBV6-6 to TRBJ2-7, with 10 bases aligning to TRBD1. Germline values: CDR1 MNHNY, CDR2 SVGAGI (reference sequence). CDR3 length equals 15 residues. Trimming removed 2 bases from V and 6 bases from J; junction bases left unmatched: 7. The CDR3 coding sequence is TGTGCCAGCAGTTACCGGACAGGGGGGGCTGGCGAGCAGTACTTC. Translating gives CASSYRTGGAGEQYF.

This rearrangement joins TRBV25-1 to TRBJ1-6; no clear D. CDR3 length: 15 amino acids. Germline assignment: CDR1 MGHDK and CDR2 SYGVNS. V dropped 3 bases and J dropped 0 bases, with 6 bases sitting between them. CDR3 in amino acids: CASSDRDSYNSPLHF. Written as DNA, the CDR3 is TGTGCCAGCAGTGACCGGGACTCCTATAATTCACCCCTCCACTTT.